This T cell receptor (beta chain) was sequenced during a study of CD8 T cells in ankylosing spondylitis. Study-wide findings and caveats: Existing reports had already noted some motif variants in reactive arthritis synovial fluid and blood. In ankylosing spondylitis blood, a motif of roughly eight highly homologous TCR beta variants appeared characteristic. CD8+ disease-linked clones were present at relatively low frequencies in blood.

Concerning this clonotype itself: The antigen is not known. A much larger clone lies one base from this, so it may be a read error.

Quantitative 5'-RACE with molecular barcodes produced the TCR beta libraries. TCRdb reprocessed the 5' RACE reads via MiXCR and lists one record per CDR3 protein. The sample has roughly 490,000 distinct CDR3 sequences, about 5.7% seen once. The CDR3 is made up of 14 amino acids. Trimming cost V 6 bases and J 4 bases, with 13 bases left between them. The receptor comes from a male donor with ankylosing spondylitis. The chain uses TRBV12-3 or TRBV12-4 and TRBJ2-1; D remains unclear. The sample was blood, either unsorted or a sorted T cell fraction (not recorded which). The CDR3, as DNA: TGTGCCAGCAGACCACAGCCCAATTACAATGAGCAGTTCTTC. It is translated as CASRPQPNYNEQFF.